Included here is one TCR beta chain sequence, with context. The antigen is unknown. The PCR was carried out with 60 Vbeta primers and 13 Jbeta primers. Repertoires were generated with immunoSEQ multiplex PCR, while TCRdb's copy carries only in-frame clones and drops some. Altogether approximately 120,000 clones are present, roughly 69% being singletons, with the ten largest covering 5.4%. Germline V gene sequence: CDR1 SQVTM, CDR2 ANQGSEA. The V gene lost 0 bases and the J gene lost 4 bases, with 17 bases spanning the gap. The CDR3 is 16 amino acids. This sample stems from a study of cytomegalovirus exposure and HLA in healthy donors. Study details: Of around 400 genotyped donors, more than 75% grouped in the Caucasian-associated ancestry cluster.

Findings and limits, study-wide: Trimming of TCR beta V- and J-genes showed a link, identified in a later analysis, to a missense DCLRE1C variant. The classifier was said to identify cytomegalovirus status with high specificity and sensitivity.

Sample: PBMCs. The sequence came from a woman aged 70-85 years in good health and CMV-seropositive. The chain uses TRBV29-1 and TRBJ2-3, with a possible D match to TRBD2 (7 bases). CDR3 residues: CSVEDLGGGRADTQYF. Written as DNA, the CDR3 is TGCAGCGTTGAAGATCTGGGGGGGGGCCGCGCAGATACGCAGTATTTT.